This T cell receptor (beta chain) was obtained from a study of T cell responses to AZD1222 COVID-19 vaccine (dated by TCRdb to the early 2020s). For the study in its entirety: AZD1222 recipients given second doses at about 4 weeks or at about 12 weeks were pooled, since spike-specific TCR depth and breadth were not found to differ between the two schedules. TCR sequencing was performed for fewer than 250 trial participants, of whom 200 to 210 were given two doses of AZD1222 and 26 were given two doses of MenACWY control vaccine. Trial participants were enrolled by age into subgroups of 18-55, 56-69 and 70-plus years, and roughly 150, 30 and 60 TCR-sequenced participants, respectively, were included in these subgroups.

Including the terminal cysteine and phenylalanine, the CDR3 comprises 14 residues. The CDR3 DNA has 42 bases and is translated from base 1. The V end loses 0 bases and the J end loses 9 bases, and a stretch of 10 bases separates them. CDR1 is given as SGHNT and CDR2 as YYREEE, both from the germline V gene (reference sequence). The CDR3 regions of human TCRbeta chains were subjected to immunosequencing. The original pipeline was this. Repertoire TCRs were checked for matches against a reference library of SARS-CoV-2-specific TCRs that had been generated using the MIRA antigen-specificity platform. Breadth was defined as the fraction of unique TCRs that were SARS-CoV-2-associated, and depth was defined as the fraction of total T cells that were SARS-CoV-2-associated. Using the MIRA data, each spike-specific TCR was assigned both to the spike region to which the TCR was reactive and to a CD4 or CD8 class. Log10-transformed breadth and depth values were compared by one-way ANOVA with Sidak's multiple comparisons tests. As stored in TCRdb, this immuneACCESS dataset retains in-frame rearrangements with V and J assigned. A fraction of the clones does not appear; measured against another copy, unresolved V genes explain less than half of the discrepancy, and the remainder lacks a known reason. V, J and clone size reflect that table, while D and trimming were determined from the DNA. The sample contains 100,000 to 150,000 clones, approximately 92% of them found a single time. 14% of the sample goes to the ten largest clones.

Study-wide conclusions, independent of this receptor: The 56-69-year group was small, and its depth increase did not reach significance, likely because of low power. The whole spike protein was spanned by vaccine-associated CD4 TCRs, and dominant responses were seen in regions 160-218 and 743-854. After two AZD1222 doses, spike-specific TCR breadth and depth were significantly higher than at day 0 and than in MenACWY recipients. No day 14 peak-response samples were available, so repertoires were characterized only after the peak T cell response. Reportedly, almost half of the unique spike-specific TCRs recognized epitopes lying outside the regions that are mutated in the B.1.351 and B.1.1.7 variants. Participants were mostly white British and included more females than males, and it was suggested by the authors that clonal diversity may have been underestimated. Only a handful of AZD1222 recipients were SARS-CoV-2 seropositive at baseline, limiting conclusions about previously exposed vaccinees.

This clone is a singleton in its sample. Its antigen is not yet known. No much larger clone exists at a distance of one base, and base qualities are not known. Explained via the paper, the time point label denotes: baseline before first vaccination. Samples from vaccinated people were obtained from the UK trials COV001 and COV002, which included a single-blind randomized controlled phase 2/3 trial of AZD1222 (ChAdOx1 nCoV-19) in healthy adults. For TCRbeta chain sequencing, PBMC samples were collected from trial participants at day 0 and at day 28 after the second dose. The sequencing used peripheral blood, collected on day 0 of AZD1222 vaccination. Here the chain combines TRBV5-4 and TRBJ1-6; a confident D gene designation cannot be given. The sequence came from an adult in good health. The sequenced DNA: TGTGCCAGCAGCTTGGCCGCTACACCTTCACCCCTCCACTTT. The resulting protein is CASSLAATPSPLHF.